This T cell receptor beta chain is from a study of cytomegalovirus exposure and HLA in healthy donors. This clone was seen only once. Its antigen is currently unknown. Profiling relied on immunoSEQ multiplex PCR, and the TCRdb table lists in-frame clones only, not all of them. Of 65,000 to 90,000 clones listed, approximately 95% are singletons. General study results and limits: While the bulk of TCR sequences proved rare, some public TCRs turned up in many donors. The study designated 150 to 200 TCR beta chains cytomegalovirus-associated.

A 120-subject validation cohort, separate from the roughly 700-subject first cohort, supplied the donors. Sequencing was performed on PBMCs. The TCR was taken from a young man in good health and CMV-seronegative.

CDR3 region: CASSFSPGQGYEQYF. The CDR3 nucleotides read TGTGCCAGCAGCTTCAGTCCGGGACAGGGTTACGAGCAGTACTTC. The rearrangement links TRBV11-2 to TRBJ2-7, with 9 nucleotides matching TRBD1. V was pared by 3 bases and J by 4 bases, with 7 bases of the junction left unmatched. Per germline, CDR1 SGHAT and CDR2 FQNNGV. The CDR3 is 15 amino acids.